Shown below are 23 T cell receptor beta chains from a single sample sequenced in a study of cytomegalovirus exposure and HLA in healthy donors (dated by TCRdb to between 2016 and 2019). Library preparation was by the immunoSEQ multiplex PCR assay. For the multiplex PCR, a mixture combining 60 forward primers for TCR Vbeta segments and 13 reverse primers for TCR Jbeta segments was used. TCRdb's version of the immuneACCESS table is confined to in-frame rearrangements and falls short of the full clone set. An unresolved V gene accounts for under half of the shortfall where checked; the remainder is of unknown origin. The sample has over 100,000 clones on record, around 74% of them singletons. The ten biggest clones cover 7.3% of the sample. Input material: PBMCs. These TCRs come from a male donor in good health and CMV-seronegative.

This clone was seen only once. V gene TRBV7-3 combines with J gene TRBJ2-1, with TRBD2 identical over 9 bases. The CDR3 totals 18 residues. CDR1 and CDR2 from the germline V gene are SGHTA and FQGTGA. Trimming took 2 bases from V and 4 from J; bases not matched to a gene: 12. This CDR3 is CASSLDYSSGTSYNEQFF. For the CDR3, the DNA is TGTGCCAGCAGCTTAGATTACTCTAGCGGGACCAGTTACAATGAGCAGTTCTTC. Filled out from reference TRBV7-3 and TRBJ2-1, the complete variable domain reads GAGVSQTPSNKVTEKGKYVELRCDPISGHTALYWYRQSLGQGPEFLIYFQGTGAADDSGLPNDRFFAVRPEGSVSTLKIQRTERGDSAVYLCASSLDYSSGTSYNEQFFGPGTRLTVL.

The rearrangement links TRBV7-6 to TRBJ2-1, with 7 positions matching TRBD2. The CDR3 runs to 13 residues. Per the germline V gene, CDR1 is SGHVS and CDR2 is FNYEAQ. V trimming: 5 bases; J trimming: 4 bases; junction bases outside the gene matches: 2. The CDR3 coding sequence is TGTGCCAGCAGCCCCGGGGGGTACAATGAGCAGTTCTTC. Encoded protein: CASSPGGYNEQFF.

This clone was counted only a few times. The chain joins TRBV7-2 to TRBJ2-2; 10 nucleotides line up with TRBD2. This CDR3 spans 16 amino acids. The ends lost 3 bases at V and 5 bases at J; junction bases unmatched: 6. Germline V gene lookup returns CDR1 SGHTA and CDR2 FQGNSA. The CDR3 protein is CASSFLAGAPTGELFF. DNA for the CDR3: TGTGCCAGCAGCTTCCTAGCGGGGGCCCCTACCGGGGAGCTGTTTTTT.

The rearrangement uses TRBV7-3 and TRBJ2-1; TRBD2 matches 13 bases. Germline V gene sequence: CDR1 SGHTA, CDR2 FQGTGA. This CDR3 spans 17 amino acids. Trimming removed 3 bases from V and 5 bases from J; junction bases left unmatched: 7. This CDR3 reads CASSLTRTSGGNNEQFF. As DNA, the CDR3 is TGTGCCAGCAGCTTGACCCGGACTAGCGGGGGAAACAATGAGCAGTTCTTC.

V is TRBV5-4 and J is TRBJ2-7; 10 bases are a match to TRBD1. Germline values: CDR1 SGHNT, CDR2 YYREEE (reference sequence). The V gene end was trimmed by 2 bases and the J gene end by 6 bases; junction bases not matched to a gene: 5. This CDR3 contains 14 residues. CDR3 residues: CASSFGQGGSEQYF. In DNA, the CDR3 is TGTGCCAGCAGCTTTGGACAGGGGGGATCCGAGCAGTACTTC.

The chain couples TRBV19 to TRBJ2-1; 8 nucleotides match TRBD1. The CDR3 length is 15 residues. The V gene end was trimmed by 3 bases and the J gene end by 2 bases; junction bases not matched to a gene: 3. Per germline, CDR1 LNHDA and CDR2 SQIVND (reference sequence). The CDR3 protein is CASSMTGEAYNEQFF. In nucleotides, the CDR3 is TGTGCCAGTAGTATGACAGGGGAGGCCTACAATGAGCAGTTCTTC.

CDR3 sequence: CASRLQGAQETQYF. For the CDR3, the DNA is TGTGCCAGCAGGCTACAGGGGGCTCAAGAGACCCAGTACTTC. The chain carries TRBV27 and TRBJ2-5, with TRBD1 matching over 9 bases. The V and J ends lost 6 bases and 2 bases, in that order; junction bases with no gene match: 4. The CDR3 extends over 14 amino acids. Per germline, CDR1 MNHEY and CDR2 SMNVEV (reference sequence).

The chain joins TRBV4-3 to TRBJ2-2; 7 nucleotides line up with TRBD2. The CDR3 runs to 15 residues. CDR1 is LGHNA and CDR2 is YSLEER in the germline V gene. In DNA form, the CDR3 reads TGCGGGGGGGGGAGGGACGGGGCGTACACCGGGGAGCTGTTTTTT. Translated: CGGGRDGAYTGELFF.

The chain couples TRBV6-5 to TRBJ1-2, with TRBD1 matching 7 bases. V dropped 6 bases and J dropped 7; count of bases not matched to a gene: 5. Germline-derived CDR1 and CDR2 are MNHEY and SVGAGI. This CDR3 region has 12 residues. CDR3 protein: CASRRQGLGYTF. The CDR3 region has the DNA TGTGCCAGCAGACGACAGGGTCTTGGCTACACCTTC.

This sequence joins TRBV7-2 and TRBJ2-1; TRBD2 matches 13 bases. The junction had 7 bases not matched to a gene; V was cut back by 5 bases and J by 6 bases. Germline CDR1 reads SGHTA; CDR2 reads FQGNSA. The CDR3 is made up of 16 amino acids. CDR3 sequence reads: CASSPRLAGGSNEQFF. The DNA of the CDR3 is TGTGCCAGCAGCCCAAGACTAGCGGGAGGATCCAATGAGCAGTTCTTC.

The chain carries TRBV7-8 and TRBJ1-1; 7 positions match TRBD1. Looked up from germline, CDR1 is SGHVS and CDR2 is FQNEAQ. The trim removed 5 bases at V and 5 bases at J, leaving 17 bases unmatched. The CDR3 spans 17 residues. CDR3 sequence: CASSPVAGQIPNTEAFF. Here the CDR3 DNA reads TGTGCCAGCAGCCCCGTAGCGGGACAGATCCCCAATACTGAAGCTTTCTTT.

The V and J genes are TRBV11-2 and TRBJ1-2, with 8 bases matching TRBD1. Losses at the gene ends were 1 base for V and 7 bases for J; bases not matched to a gene: 5. CDR1 SGHAT and CDR2 FQNNGV come from the germline V gene. The CDR3 has 14 residues. DNA for the CDR3: TGTGCCAGCAGCTTAGCACCAGGGGGCAGTGGCTACACCTTC. Translating gives CASSLAPGGSGYTF.

V is TRBV25-1 and J is TRBJ2-7; 8 bases line up with TRBD2. This CDR3 spans 14 amino acids. Germline V gene sequence: CDR1 MGHDK, CDR2 SYGVNS. The trim removed 10 bases at V and 0 bases at J, leaving 8 bases unmatched. CDR3 residues: CATSLRGASYEQYF. The DNA of the CDR3 is TGTGCCACCTCGCTGCGGGGGGCCTCCTACGAGCAGTACTTC.

The V and J genes are TRBV7-3 and TRBJ2-2; 8 bases agree with TRBD1. The CDR3 covers 15 residues. CDR1 SGHTA and CDR2 FQGTGA come from the germline V gene. V lost 5 bases, J lost 7 bases, and 9 bases stayed unmatched. This CDR3 reads CASSPMGQAGGELFF. The CDR3 DNA sequence: TGTGCCAGCAGCCCGATGGGACAGGCCGGCGGGGAGCTGTTTTTT.

The chain recombines TRBV29-1 with TRBJ1-2; D is undetermined. V lost 1 base, J lost 8 bases, and 8 bases lay in between. The CDR3 length is 11 residues. Germline lookup yields CDR1 SQVTM and CDR2 ANQGSEA. The chain's CDR3 is CSVEVREGYTF. The CDR3, as DNA: TGCAGCGTTGAAGTAAGAGAGGGCTACACCTTC. Drawing the rest from reference TRBV29-1 and TRBJ1-2, the complete variable domain is SAVISQKPSRDICQRGTSLTIQCQVDSQVTMMFWYRQQPGQSLTLIATANQGSEATYESGFVIDKFPISRPNLTFSTLTVSNMSPEDSSIYLCSVEVREGYTFGSGTRLTVV.

This chain uses TRBV10-3 with TRBJ2-7, with TRBD2 matching over 10 bases. Germline V lookup: CDR1 ENHRY, CDR2 SYGVKD. J gave up 5 bases and V 3 bases, and 16 bases lay outside the gene matches. CDR3 length equals 18 residues. The CDR3 protein is CAISDSVTAGGPGDEQYF. DNA of the CDR3: TGTGCCATCAGTGATAGTGTTACAGCGGGAGGGCCAGGGGACGAGCAGTACTTC.

Only a few counts were recorded for this clone. The rearrangement joins TRBV27 to TRBJ2-3, with TRBD2 matching over 7 bases. This CDR3 contains 14 residues. Germline trimming cut 3 bases from V and 4 bases from J; bases unmatched to any gene: 4. Germline V gene data show CDR1 as MNHEY and CDR2 as SMNVEV (reference sequence). The CDR3 loop reads CASSLREWADTQYF. Here the CDR3 DNA reads TGTGCCAGCAGTTTGCGGGAGTGGGCAGATACGCAGTATTTT.

The genes are TRBV19 and TRBJ1-6; D remains unclear. CDR1 and CDR2 from the germline V gene are LNHDA and SQIVND (reference sequence). Trimming left V 2 bases short and J 7 bases short, with 9 bases between. The CDR3 totals 14 residues. The chain's CDR3 is CASSIPQNNSPLHF. The CDR3 DNA reads TGTGCCAGTAGTATACCCCAGAACAATTCACCCCTCCACTTT.

The V gene is TRBV4-1, the J gene TRBJ2-7; D gene ambiguous. The germline V and J ends were trimmed by 2 bases and 1 base, with 9 bases remaining between them. The germline V gene has CDR1 MGHRA and CDR2 YSYEKL. This CDR3 contains 14 residues. CDR3 protein: CASSQPGQSYEQYF. The DNA for the CDR3 is TGCGCCAGCAGCCAACCGGGTCAATCCTACGAGCAGTACTTC.

This chain's CDR3 is CASSRSGGDEGYTF. The DNA for the CDR3 is TGTGCCAGCAGCCGCAGTGGGGGCGACGAGGGCTACACCTTC. The V call is TRBV4-2, the J call TRBJ1-2; D might be TRBD1 (6 bases). Germline loops: CDR1 LGHNA, CDR2 YNFKEQ. V lost 4 bases and J lost 8, with 17 bases in between. The CDR3 has 14 amino acids.

The gene calls are TRBV6-6 and TRBJ1-5; 7 bases are shared with TRBD1. The CDR3 covers 13 residues. The germline V gene encodes CDR1 MNHNY and CDR2 SVGAGI (reference sequence). With V trimmed by 8 bases and J by 9 bases, 10 bases remained unmatched. CDR3 nucleotide sequence: TGTGCCAGCCGGACGACAGGGACGGGGCCCCAGCATTTT. Translated, it gives CASRTTGTGPQHF.

This clone showed up just a few times. V gene TRBV19 combines with J gene TRBJ2-5; D is undetermined. This CDR3 is built from 13 residues. The germline V gene has CDR1 LNHDA and CDR2 SQIVND (reference sequence). V was clipped by 9 bases and J by 5 bases, with 16 bases between them. The CDR3 protein is CASREEAGETQYF. CDR3 coding DNA: TGTGCCAGCAGAGAGGAAGCCGGGGAGACCCAGTACTTC. Variable domain in full (rest from reference TRBV19 and TRBJ2-5): DGGITQSPKYLFRKEGQNVTLSCEQNLNHDAMYWYRQDPGQGLRLIYYSQIVNDFQKGDIAEGYSVSREKKESFPLTVTSAQKNPTAFYLCASREEAGETQYFGPGTRLLVL.

This chain joins TRBV7-2 and TRBJ2-2; the D gene is possibly TRBD2 (6 bases). This CDR3 region has 15 residues. Trimming left V 3 bases short and J 2 bases short, with 10 bases between. Germline V CDR1 and CDR2: SGHTA, FQGNSA. The CDR3, as DNA: TGTGCCAGCAGCTTCGGTAGCGGTAACACCGGGGAGCTGTTTTTT. Translated, it gives CASSFGSGNTGELFF.